This TCR beta chain stems from a study of T-cell reconstitution after alpha-beta-depleted transplantation in children. Library preparation (for TCRbeta) was performed with unique molecular identifiers. TCRdb processed the PCR reads anew with MiXCR; each CDR3 protein has one entry. The sample lists 490,000 or so distinct CDR3 sequences, approximately 13% seen once, with less than 6.5% in the top ten. V was cut by 0 bases and J by 17 bases, with 18 bases left in between. Germline values: CDR1 SGHKS, CDR2 YYEKEE (reference sequence). The CDR3 loop spans 14 amino acids. This clonotype was found a few times.

The TCR sequence derives from a human donor who donated a stem cell graft to a child with combined immunodeficiency. The chain carries TRBV5-5 and TRBJ2-6; D is possibly TRBD1 (7 bases). Source: PBMCs from the stem cell graft donor, taken from the stem cell graft. The CDR3 loop is CASSLEFGRGVLTF. The CDR3 bases are TGTGCCAGCAGCTTGGAGTTCGGCAGGGGGGTCTTGACTTTC.